These 2 T cell receptor beta chains were sequenced from one sample in a study of blood T cell repertoires in COVID-19. Assay used: immunoSEQ multiplex PCR; TCRdb lists only in-frame clones, some missing. The table has around 220,000 clones, around 83% seen once; the top ten hold approximately 7.3%. The sequencing input was PBMCs or T cells enriched from blood (not recorded which). These receptor sequences come from a middle-aged woman who had recovered from COVID-19.

In this sample, this clone turned up once. This chain connects TRBV19 to TRBJ1-5; D remains ambiguous. V lost 5 bases, J lost 5 bases, and 13 bases lay in between. The CDR3 covers 14 residues. The germline gives CDR1 LNHDA, CDR2 SQIVND (reference sequence). CDR3 region: CASSPRPGDQPQHF. CDR3 nucleotides: TGTGCCAGTAGTCCACGGCCCGGGGATCAGCCCCAGCATTTT.

This chain links TRBV5-1 with TRBJ1-1, with D possibly being TRBD1 (5 bases). This CDR3 region has 15 residues. The germline gives CDR1 SGHRS, CDR2 YFSETQ. Trimming took off 0 bases at V and 6 bases at J, with 15 bases between the two ends. CDR3 nucleotides: TGCGCCAGCAGCTTGGCCATGGGGGGTGCTCCTGAAGCTTTCTTT. Translated, it gives CASSLAMGGAPEAFF.